The 8 T cell receptor beta chains reported below all come from one sample, sequenced in a study of T cell responses to AZD1222 COVID-19 vaccine. Profiling relied on immunoSEQ multiplex PCR, and the TCRdb table lists in-frame clones only, not all of them. This table has 100,000 to 150,000 clones, 65% to 90% appearing once. The sequencing here drew on peripheral blood, taken 28 days after the second dose of the MenACWY control vaccine. Receptor source: an adult who received the MenACWY meningococcal vaccine as a control.

The chain links TRBV5-1 to TRBJ1-1, with D hard to call. The CDR3 runs 14 residues. V was shortened by 0 bases and J by 1 base, with 7 bases between the two germline ends. Germline V gene data show CDR1 as SGHRS and CDR2 as YFSETQ. In nucleotides, the CDR3 is TGCGCCAGCAGCTTGGTTGTGCGGAACACTGAAGCTTTCTTT. This translates into CASSLVVRNTEAFF.

The V call is TRBV3-1 (or the pseudogene TRBV3-2), the J call TRBJ1-1, with a possible D match to TRBD1 (6 bases). The V end lost 6 bases, the J end lost 4 bases, and 21 bases lay between the germline ends. The CDR3 totals 16 residues. Germline V CDR1 and CDR2: LGHDT, YNNKEL (reference sequence). The DNA of the CDR3 is TGTGCCAGCAGTGGCACACAGGGAGGGGGACGCACTGAAGCTTTCTTT. This encodes CASSGTQGGGRTEAFF.

V and J are TRBV7-6 and TRBJ1-1, with a possible D match to TRBD1 (6 bases). CDR3 size: 17 residues. V was shortened by 5 bases and J by 1 base, with 20 bases between the two germline ends. Looked up from germline, CDR1 is SGHVS and CDR2 is FNYEAQ. Written as DNA, the CDR3 is TGTGCCAGCAGCCCGCGAATAAGCCGGGACAAGAACACTGAAGCTTTCTTT. Its translation: CASSPRISRDKNTEAFF.

CDR3: CASSGWEGWNSPLHF. The CDR3 nucleotides read TGCGCCAGCAGTGGATGGGAGGGGTGGAATTCACCCCTCCACTTT. This chain uses TRBV10-2 with TRBJ1-6; D possibly corresponds to TRBD1 (5 bases). This CDR3 is built from 15 residues. Germline values: CDR1 WSHSY, CDR2 SAAADI. V gave up 4 bases and J gave up 7 bases, with 14 bases separating them.

The rearrangement links TRBV9 to TRBJ2-3; 8 bases align to TRBD2. Losses at the gene ends were 0 bases for V and 4 bases for J; bases not matched to a gene: 13. Germline loops: CDR1 SGDLS, CDR2 YYNGEE. CDR3 length: 18 amino acids. CDR3 residues: CASSVAPTGRVLADTQYF. The DNA of the CDR3 is TGTGCCAGCAGCGTAGCTCCTACCGGGAGGGTATTAGCAGATACGCAGTATTTT. The full variable domain, in which reference TRBV9 and TRBJ2-3 provide the parts outside the CDR3, is DSGVTQTPKHLITATGQRVTLRCSPRSGDLSVYWYQQSLDQGLQFLIQYYNGEERAKGNILERFSAQQFPDLHSELNLSSLELGDSALYFCASSVAPTGRVLADTQYFGPGTRLTVL.

The rearrangement links TRBV19 to TRBJ1-2; D uncertain. This CDR3 is 16 amino acids long. Germline loops: CDR1 LNHDA, CDR2 SQIVND (reference sequence). V was clipped by 5 bases and J by 2 bases, with 18 bases between them. The CDR3 DNA is TGTGCCAGTAGTTCCGGACCTATTTCTATCAACTATGGCTACACCTTC. Encoded protein: CASSSGPISINYGYTF.

CDR3 DNA sequence: TGTGCCAGCAGCTTAGATCCCCGAGGCACAGATACGCAGTATTTT. The encoded protein is CASSLDPRGTDTQYF. The chain employs TRBV11-2 and TRBJ2-3, with unresolved D. CDR3 length: 15 residues. Germline CDR1 is SGHAT and CDR2 is FQNNGV. V was shortened by 0 bases and J by 1 base, with 8 bases between the two germline ends.

The chain is built from TRBV30 and TRBJ2-1; weak D call: TRBD2 (5 bases). Germline V lookup: CDR1 GTSNPN, CDR2 SVGIG (reference sequence). V was cut by 2 bases and J by 8 bases, with 19 bases left in between. The CDR3 runs 15 residues. The CDR3 DNA is TGTGCCTGGAGTTACGGGATATGGGCAAATCATGAGCAGTTCTTC. Amino acids: CAWSYGIWANHEQFF.